A selection of T cell receptor beta chains follows, all from one sample in a study of cytomegalovirus exposure and HLA in healthy donors. TCRdb keeps only in-frame clones here, not all; method: immunoSEQ multiplex PCR. This sample has some 160,000 clones; approximately 83% occur once, and the top ten carry around 1.6%. Sample: PBMCs. These TCRs come from a woman aged 18-30 years in good health and CMV-seronegative. The CDR3 runs from the conserved cysteine through the conserved F or W. The order of the fields is J gene, D gene, clone size, V gene, CDR3 DNA, CDR3 protein. A D gene is named only where the DNA matches it firmly. Size is stated for part of the rows, as once, few or many counts, or as a class when the clone is expanded.

TRBJ1-1 | . | once | TRBV30 | TGTGCCTGGGGCCGCATGAACACTGAAGCTTTCTTT | CAWGRMNTEAFF
TRBJ1-2 | . | once | TRBV29-1 | TGCAGCGTTAGCTTTCGTCTGCTCAAGGGGAACTATGGCTACACCTTC | CSVSFRLLKGNYGYTF
TRBJ1-2 | TRBD1 | . | TRBV9 | TGTGCCAGCAGCGCGGACAGGGGGCACGGCTACACCTTC | CASSADRGHGYTF
TRBJ1-2 | . | . | TRBV18 | TGTGCCAGCTCACCAACCGGGATCGATGGCTACACCTTC | CASSPTGIDGYTF
TRBJ2-7 | . | few | TRBV28 | TGTGCCAGCAGTTTAAGGGGGGGAACCTACGAGCAGTACTTC | CASSLRGGTYEQYF
TRBJ1-2 | TRBD1 | once | TRBV7-8 | TGTGCCAGCAGCTTGGGACAGTACTATGGCTACACCTTC | CASSLGQYYGYTF
TRBJ2-7 | . | few | TRBV18 | TGTGCCAGCTCATTAGGGGGGGACTACGAGCAGTACTTC | CASSLGGDYEQYF
TRBJ1-1 | TRBD1 | . | TRBV19 | TGTGCCAGTAGTCTTCGGACAGGGGCGAGGAACACTGAAGCTTTCTTT | CASSLRTGARNTEAFF
TRBJ2-7 | TRBD1 | . | TRBV6-5 | TGTGCCAGCAGTCCCTACAGGGGCGGCGAGCAGTACTTC | CASSPYRGGEQYF
TRBJ2-7 | . | . | TRBV7-8 | TGTGCCAGCAGCTTAGTAGGGGGGGTACAAACCTACGAGCAGTACTTC | CASSLVGGVQTYEQYF
TRBJ2-7 | TRBD1 | . | TRBV4-1 | TGCGCCAGCAGCCAAGGAGACAGGGGGCCGTACGAGCAGTACTTC | CASSQGDRGPYEQYF